This T cell receptor (beta chain) emerged from a study of shared clonotypes between healthy human individuals. Study as a whole: Donor composition was two women and three men, aged 18 to 49.

In the naive CD8 group, cells lacked CD45RO and were positively selected for CCR7, so terminally differentiated effector memory CD45RA+ cells were left out. Donors comprised only Caucasian adults living in Nashville, Tennessee. V lost 7 bases and J lost 7, with 17 bases in between. Germline CDR1 is GTSNPN and CDR2 is SVGIG (reference sequence). The CDR3 has 13 amino acids. TCRdb keeps only in-frame clones here, not all; method: immunoSEQ multiplex PCR. The sample contains about 2.1 million clones, around 93% of which appear only once. This sequence joins TRBV30 and TRBJ2-1, with D maybe TRBD2 (6 bases). Sequencing used naive CD8+ T cells from PBMCs. This clonotype was sampled from a man younger than 35 in good health. Some clones in this sample may be carry-over from other donors' samples. The DNA for the CDR3 is TGTGCCTTACGGGAGTTTTACCGGAATGAGCAGTTCTTC. Its protein product is CALREFYRNEQFF.